Sequencing of this T cell receptor beta chain was carried out in a study of T-cell memory formation after mild COVID-19 (dated by TCRdb to the early 2020s). With respect to the entire study: Most TCR sequence clusters were specific to one of the two donors. T-cell clones expanding and contracting after mild COVID-19 in two donors were tracked by longitudinal TCRalpha and TCRbeta repertoire sequencing. The cohort was made up of two young adult volunteers, one female and one male, who were previously healthy.

Looking up the germline V gene (reference sequence) yields CDR1 LNHDA and CDR2 SQIVND. Counted from cysteine to phenylalanine, this CDR3 has 13 amino acids. The kept DNA is CDR3 alone, 39 bases in frame from the first base. Trimming removed 3 bases from V and 5 bases from J, leaving 8 bases between the germline ends. Sequenced using an Illumina NovaSeq 6000. TCRalpha and TCRbeta cDNA libraries were constructed by 5'RACE with constant-segment primers, with sample barcodes and unique molecular identifiers being introduced. RNA was extracted from every sample with Trizol reagent. Libraries were amplified in two PCR steps, with a second sample barcode and Illumina TruSeq adapters added in the second step. The libraries were sequenced on an Illumina NovaSeq using 2 x 150 bp paired-end reads. The paper's processing steps were these. Demultiplexing of reads and collapsing into UMI-guided consensus sequences were performed with migec v1.2.7. With mixcr v2.1.11, UMI consensuses were aligned to TRA and TRB V and J templates and assembled into clonotypes. Expanded or contracted clonotypes were those called significant by both edgeR and NoisET, with noise models trained on biological replicates. edgeR calls used a false discovery rate-adjusted p below 0.01 and a log2 fold-change threshold of 1. As an exploratory analysis of dynamics, max-normalized trajectories of the 1000 most abundant clonotypes were examined by PCA with hierarchical clustering. Separately sequenced CD4+ and CD8+ repertoires were used to assign the CD4 or CD8 phenotype of responding clones. The public sequencing data were trimmed at Q25 with fastp and processed into clonotypes with MiXCR by TCRdb, which kept only in-frame beta chains. Each entry is one CDR3 protein sequence, shown with its most common DNA and genes. The V and J calls and clone size are TCRdb's, not the authors'. The sample table shows about 420,000 distinct CDR3 sequences, and 23% are seen once. Of the sample, roughly 13% falls within the top ten clones.

Ficoll-Paque density gradient centrifugation was the method used to isolate PBMCs. Details on this clonotype: What antigen it recognizes has not been identified. Per-base qualities were not stored, and no clone one base away is much larger.

Broad study findings and their caveats: The second-wave clones that peaked on day 37 were not confirmed to be SARS-CoV-2 specific. Balanced CD4/CD8 phenotypes were observed for clones contracting from day 15 to 85, whereas a bias towards CD4+ was observed for a second wave of clones expanding from day 15 to 37. Contracting CD4+ clones were located mainly in the CM and EM memory subsets, whereas CD8+ clones were found to be enriched in EMRA. Some responding clones were detected in pre-infection memory, which suggested that pre-existing cross-reactive memory T cells had joined the SARS-CoV-2 response. The study covered only a couple of mild cases, and larger cohorts including severe cases with pre-infection samples were considered necessary.

This clonotype was obtained from an adult woman who had mild COVID-19 (a few samples of this study predate the infection). The sample titles of this study are shuffled in the database, so cell type and time point are left out; the donor was told from shared clones. The V and J segments used are TRBV19 and TRBJ1-5; confidence is insufficient to name the D gene. The sample taken for sequencing was PBMCs or a T cell subset sorted from them (not recorded which). The CDR3 region: CASSIRIDQPQHF. DNA sequence: TGTGCCAGTAGTATTCGCATTGATCAGCCCCAGCATTTT.